The 3 T cell receptor beta chains below were found in one sample sequenced in a study of technical replicates of blood from a few donors. The data were produced by immunoSEQ multiplex PCR, yet TCRdb's version contains in-frame clones alone and is incomplete. Of roughly 76,000 clones listed, roughly 92% are singletons. The sample comprised T cells isolated from PBMCs. Receptor source: a human donor in good health.

This sequence joins TRBV4-2 and TRBJ2-3; 10 bases are shared with TRBD2. V gave up 4 bases and J gave up 1 base; unmatched junction bases: 5. CDR3 size: 16 residues. From germline, CDR1 is LGHNA and CDR2 YNFKEQ. This chain's CDR3 is CASSRGLAEGTDTQYF. In DNA form, the CDR3 reads TGTGCCAGCAGCCGAGGACTAGCGGAGGGCACAGATACGCAGTATTTT.

As to this clone: At one boundary the junction diverges from the germline segment, which might be a read error. The chain couples TRBV7-6 to TRBJ1-6; D is perhaps TRBD1 (6 bases). The germline gives CDR1 SGHVS, CDR2 FNYEAQ. The CDR3 is made up of 16 amino acids. The chain's CDR3 is CASSLEHRVGNSLLHF. CDR3 DNA: TGTGCCAGCAGCTTAGAGCACAGGGTAGGGAATTCACTCCTCCACTTT. The variable domain in full, completed from reference TRBV7-6 and TRBJ1-6, reads GAGVSQSPRYKVTKRGQDVALRCDPISGHVSLYWYRQALGQGPEFLTYFNYEAQQDKSGLPNDRFSAERPEGSISTLTIQRTEQRDSAMYRCASSLEHRVGNSLLHFGNGTRLTVT.

The genes are TRBV7-6 and TRBJ2-7, with 7 nucleotides matching TRBD2. V dropped 6 bases and J dropped 3; count of bases not matched to a gene: 8. The CDR3 sequence is 14 residues long. Germline V gene data show CDR1 as SGHVS and CDR2 as FNYEAQ. CDR3 DNA: TGTGCCAGCAGTCTCGGACGGGGGGTCTACGAGCAGTACTTC. This encodes CASSLGRGVYEQYF.